Only a few counts were recorded for the clone carrying this T cell receptor beta chain. The data stem from a study of blood T cell repertoires in COVID-19. As for the study in general: COVID-19 samples from acute and convalescent phases originated in the United States, Italy and Spain. T cells, B-cell-depleted T cells, or PBMCs supplied cDNA or gDNA.

This CDR3 has 17 residues. Trimming removed 5 bases from V and 5 bases from J; junction bases left unmatched: 13. Germline CDR1 SEHNR, CDR2 FQNEAQ (reference sequence). Original handling: Reference gene primer amplification gave estimated nucleated cell counts. This table comes from immunoSEQ multiplex PCR, and its TCRdb copy is limited to in-frame clones, with some not included. That table supplies the V and J calls and clone size; D and trimming were determined from the DNA. The sample yields over 12,000 clones, approximately 86% seen once. The V call is TRBV7-9, the J call TRBJ1-5, with 9 positions matching TRBD1. The source of this sequence is a human donor in a cohort sampled during active COVID-19. The sequenced sample was peripheral blood. For the CDR3, the DNA is TGTGCCAGCAGCCCGACGGGCGGGACAGGGTACGATCAGCCCCAGCATTTT. This codes for CASSPTGGTGYDQPQHF.